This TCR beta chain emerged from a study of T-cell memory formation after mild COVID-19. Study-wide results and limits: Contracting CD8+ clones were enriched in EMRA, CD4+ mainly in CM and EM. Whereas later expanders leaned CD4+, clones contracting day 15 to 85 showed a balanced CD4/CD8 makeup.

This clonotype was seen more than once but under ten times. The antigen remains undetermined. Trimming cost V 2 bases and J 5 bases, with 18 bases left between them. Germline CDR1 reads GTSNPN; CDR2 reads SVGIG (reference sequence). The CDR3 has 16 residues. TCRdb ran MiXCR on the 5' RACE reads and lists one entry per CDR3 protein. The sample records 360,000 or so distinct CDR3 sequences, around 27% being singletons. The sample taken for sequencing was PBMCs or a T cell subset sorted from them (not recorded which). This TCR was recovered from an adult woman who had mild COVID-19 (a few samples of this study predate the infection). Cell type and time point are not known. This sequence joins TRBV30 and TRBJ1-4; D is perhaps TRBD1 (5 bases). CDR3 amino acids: CAWSPGLWGLNEKLFF. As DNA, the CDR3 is TGTGCCTGGAGTCCCGGTCTATGGGGCTTGAATGAAAAACTGTTTTTT. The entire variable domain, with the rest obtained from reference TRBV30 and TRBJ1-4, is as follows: SQTIHQWPATLVQPVGSPLSLECTVEGTSNPNLYWYRQAAGRGLQLLFYSVGIGQISSEVPQNLSASRPQDRQFILSSKKLLLSDSGFYLCAWSPGLWGLNEKLFFGSGTQLSVL.